The entry below gives a single T cell receptor beta chain sequence along with its context. The sample originates from a study of control samples from healthy donors and cancer patients. Using immunoSEQ multiplex PCR, the repertoire was profiled, and TCRdb retains in-frame clones only, with some absent. The repertoire includes about 72,000 clones, almost 95% of them detected once, and approximately 6% sits in the top ten. Losses at the gene ends were 2 bases for V and 7 bases for J; bases not matched to a gene: 3. The CDR3 runs to 13 residues. Germline CDR1 and CDR2: GTSNPN and SVGIG (reference sequence).

The origin of this receptor is a woman aged 55 to 70 in good health. The sequencing input was blood. The chain carries TRBV30 and TRBJ2-7, with 12 nucleotides matching TRBD2. The CDR3 coding sequence is TGTGCCTGGAGTACAGGGACTAGCGGGGAGCAGTACTTC. Its protein product is CAWSTGTSGEQYF.